Following are 20 T cell receptor beta chains from one sample sequenced in a study of CDR3 diversity in severe acne. TCRdb independently ran MiXCR on the PCR reads; one entry per CDR3 protein. The sample yields approximately 80,000 distinct CDR3 sequences, under 60% seen once. The sequenced material came from blood. These receptors originate from a male donor in good health, without acne.

This clonotype was observed a few times. The chain carries TRBV7-9 and TRBJ2-7; D is uncertain. Germline CDR1 is SEHNR and CDR2 is FQNEAQ (reference sequence). CDR3 length: 12 residues. Trimming pared 2 bases from V and 2 bases from J, leaving 4 bases between. Here the CDR3 DNA reads TGTGCCAGCAGCTTACAGGCCTACGAGCAGTACTTC. It specifies CASSLQAYEQYF.

The V call is TRBV18, the J call TRBJ1-1, with D perhaps TRBD1 (5 bases). This CDR3 has 13 amino acids. V gave up 4 bases and J gave up 4 bases, with 10 bases separating them. CDR1 is KGHSH, CDR2 LQKENI, per germline. The CDR3 DNA is TGTGCCAGCTCACGGGGGGACGGCACTGAAGCTTTCTTT. This gives the protein CASSRGDGTEAFF.

This clonotype was seen many times. The chain links TRBV5-6 to TRBJ2-1; maybe TRBD1 (6 bases). V shed 1 base and J shed 4 bases, with 12 bases lying between them. The CDR3 extends over 15 amino acids. CDR1 and CDR2 (germline): SGHDT, YYEEEE. The CDR3 region is CASSLRDTRYNEQFF. For the CDR3, the DNA is TGTGCCAGCAGCTTGAGGGACACTCGTTACAATGAGCAGTTCTTC.

The chain uses TRBV20-1 and TRBJ2-6, with D uncertain. Looked up from germline, CDR1 is DFQATT and CDR2 is SNEGSKA (reference sequence). The CDR3 loop spans 13 amino acids. Trimming removed 2 bases at V and 4 bases at J, with 6 bases between. The DNA for the CDR3 is TGCAGTGCTAGATCCCCAGGGGCCAACGTCCTGACTTTC. This codes for CSARSPGANVLTF.

The chain uses TRBV20-1 and TRBJ1-3; D might be TRBD1 (5 bases). Germline V gene data show CDR1 as DFQATT and CDR2 as SNEGSKA (reference sequence). The CDR3 consists of 13 residues. V lost 1 base to trimming and J lost 3 bases, with 7 bases between them. CDR3 coding DNA: TGCAGTGCTAGAGTCGGGGGTGGAAACACCATATATTTT. Translated, it gives CSARVGGGNTIYF.

With respect to this clonotype: An end of the junction differs from the germline gene, which may be a read error. The CDR3, as DNA: TGTGCCACCAGTGACAACATCTTT. Residues: CATSDNIF. The rearrangement joins TRBV24-1 to TRBJ1-1; no clear D. The CDR3 is 8 residues long. Germline values: CDR1 KGHDR, CDR2 SFDVKD.

A remark on this clonotype: At one end the junction does not follow the germline gene, possibly because of a read error. The genes are TRBV30 and TRBJ1-3, with a tentative D call TRBD1 (6 bases). The V gene's germline CDR1 is GTSNPN and CDR2 SVGIG (reference sequence). The CDR3 length is 14 residues. CDR3 region: CAWRGRLSGNTIHF. For the CDR3, the DNA is TGCGCCTGGAGGGGGAGGCTCTCTGGAAACACCATACATTTT.

The table lists this clonotype with many counts. The rearrangement links TRBV2 to TRBJ1-1; D remains ambiguous. Germline lookup yields CDR1 SNHLY and CDR2 FYNNEI. CDR3 length: 13 amino acids. The V and J ends lost 3 bases and 1 base respectively, with 6 bases between them. CDR3 coding DNA: TGTGCCAGCAGTGAGTTGGAGAACACTGAAGCTTTCTTT. Translated: CASSELENTEAFF.

This clonotype was observed once. The junction departs from germline at one end; a sequencing error may be responsible. The rearrangement links TRBV7-7 to TRBJ2-7; TRBD2 aligns across 9 bases. CDR3 length: 16 residues. Germline assignment: CDR1 SSHAT and CDR2 FNYEAQ (reference sequence). Here the CDR3 reads CASSLNRAGGNDEQYF. The CDR3 nucleotides read TGTGCTAGCAGCTTAAATCGAGCGGGAGGTAACGACGAGCAGTACTTC.

This clonotype has only one observation. The gene calls are TRBV7-9 and TRBJ2-7; 11 bases map to TRBD2. This CDR3 contains 15 residues. CDR1 and CDR2 (germline): SEHNR, FQNEAQ (reference sequence). The V and J ends lost 6 bases and 7 bases, in that order; junction bases with no gene match: 11. CDR3 bases: TGTGCCAGCAGTCTTGGGACTAGCGGATACAATGAGCAGTACTTC. Its translation is CASSLGTSGYNEQYF.

The chain uses TRBV10-3 and TRBJ2-2; TRBD2 aligns across 12 bases. Germline V CDR1 and CDR2: ENHRY, SYGVKD. After removal of 10 bases from V and 7 bases from J, the junction contained 10 bases not matched to a gene. This CDR3 has 15 amino acids. The CDR3 DNA reads TGTGCCACTCGTCCTAGCGGGGGGGCGGTCGGGGAGCTGTTTTTT. Its translation: CATRPSGGAVGELFF.

The J gene is TRBJ1-5, the V gene TRBV25-1; 7 positions match TRBD1. Germline trimming cut 5 bases from V and 3 bases from J; bases unmatched to any gene: 10. Germline lookup yields CDR1 MGHDK and CDR2 SYGVNS. The CDR3 consists of 16 residues. In DNA, the CDR3 is TGTGCCAGCAGTTCAACGGGACAGTCGGACAATCAGCCCCAGCATTTT. This codes for CASSSTGQSDNQPQHF. The complete variable domain, with remaining parts taken from reference TRBV25-1 and TRBJ1-5, reads EADIYQTPRYLVIGTGKKITLECSQTMGHDKMYWYQQDPGMELHLIHYSYGVNSTEKGDLSSESTVSRIRTEHFPLTLESARPSHTSQYLCASSSTGQSDNQPQHFGDGTRLSIL.

The rearrangement links TRBV7-2 to TRBJ2-7; either TRBD1 or TRBD2 may fit D (5 bases each). Germline loops: CDR1 SGHTA, CDR2 FQGNSA. V dropped 3 bases and J dropped 6 bases, with 9 bases sitting between them. This CDR3 is 12 amino acids long. The CDR3 spells CASSFAGSEQYF. In DNA, the CDR3 is TGTGCCAGCAGCTTTGCAGGGAGCGAGCAGTACTTC.

This clonotype was detected many times. The chain recombines TRBV6-2 or TRBV6-3 with TRBJ2-1, with D perhaps TRBD1 or TRBD2 (7 bases each). CDR1 and CDR2 (germline): MNHEY, SVGEGT. The V gene lost 2 bases and the J gene lost 3 bases, with 14 bases spanning the gap. The CDR3 is 16 amino acids. The CDR3 DNA follows: TGTGCCAGCAGTTACGGGGAGGGGGCTAGCTACAATGAGCAGTTCTTC. Amino acid sequence: CASSYGEGASYNEQFF.

J is TRBJ2-3 and V is TRBV29-1, with TRBD2 matching 14 bases. V trimming: 4 bases; J trimming: 6 bases; junction bases outside the gene matches: 3. In germline, CDR1 is SQVTM, CDR2 ANQGSEA. CDR3 length: 14 amino acids. CDR3 amino acids: CSVGLAGGPDTQYF. CDR3 in DNA: TGCAGCGTTGGACTAGCGGGAGGGCCGGATACGCAGTATTTT.

The chain is built from TRBV10-3 and TRBJ2-7; TRBD1 aligns across 10 bases. Per the germline V gene, CDR1 is ENHRY and CDR2 is SYGVKD. The CDR3 length is 15 residues. V was clipped by 3 bases and J by 1 base; unmatched bases: 3. CDR3 nucleotides: TGTGCCATCAGTGAACTGGACAGGGGGTCCTACGAGCAGTACTTC. Residues: CAISELDRGSYEQYF.

With regard to this clonotype: A read error may account for a junction end that differs from germline. The chain carries TRBV25-1 and TRBJ2-7, with 10 bases lining up with TRBD2. Germline values: CDR1 MGHDK, CDR2 SYGVNS. The CDR3 loop spans 16 amino acids. CDR3 sequence: CASSQEKREGRREQYF. The CDR3, as DNA: TGCGCCAGCAGCCAAGAAAAGCGGGAGGGCCGACGCGAGCAGTACTTC.

V gene TRBV5-1 combines with J gene TRBJ2-3; D is tentatively TRBD1 or TRBD2 (6 bases each). Germline-derived CDR1 and CDR2 are SGHRS and YFSETQ. The CDR3 is 15 amino acids. Trimming pared 9 bases from V and 11 bases from J, leaving 28 bases between. The CDR3 coding sequence is TGCGCCACCTCCGTCTACGAAAAGGGGGGCAATGAGCAGTATTTT. It encodes CATSVYEKGGNEQYF.

This clonotype was seen only a few times. The conserved closing phenylalanine or tryptophan is absent in this CDR3, likely reflecting a read error. The CDR3 DNA is TGTGCCATTAGGACGGGTCCCATGTCTGAAGCTTTCATT. It encodes CAIRTGPMSEAFI. The V call is TRBV10-3, the J call TRBJ1-1, with unresolved D. Trimming stripped 9 bases from V and 6 bases from J, with 17 bases between. The CDR3 contains 13 residues. The germline V gene encodes CDR1 ENHRY and CDR2 SYGVKD.

This chain uses TRBV7-9 with TRBJ2-7, with 11 bases matching TRBD1. This CDR3 spans 15 amino acids. Per germline, CDR1 SEHNR and CDR2 FQNEAQ (reference sequence). V gave up 3 bases and J gave up 2 bases; unmatched junction bases: 3. The DNA of the CDR3 is TGTGCCAGCAGCTTGGGACAGGGGGTAACCTACGAGCAGTACTTC. Translation gives CASSLGQGVTYEQYF.